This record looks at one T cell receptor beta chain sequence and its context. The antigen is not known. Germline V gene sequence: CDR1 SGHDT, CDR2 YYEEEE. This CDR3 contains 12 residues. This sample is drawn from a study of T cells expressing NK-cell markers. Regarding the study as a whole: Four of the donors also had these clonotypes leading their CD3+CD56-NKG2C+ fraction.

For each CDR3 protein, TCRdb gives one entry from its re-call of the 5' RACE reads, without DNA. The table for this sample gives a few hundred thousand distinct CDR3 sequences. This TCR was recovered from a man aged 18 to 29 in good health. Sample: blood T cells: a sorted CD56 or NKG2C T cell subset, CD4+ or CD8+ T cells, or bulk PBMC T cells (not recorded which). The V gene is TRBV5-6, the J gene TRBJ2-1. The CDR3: CASSFSWDEQFF.